Listed below are T cell receptor beta chains from one sample, sequenced in a study of T cells after yellow fever vaccination. TCRdb redid the calling of the 5' RACE reads with MiXCR, one entry per CDR3 protein. The sample records approximately 450,000 distinct CDR3 sequences, approximately 19% being singletons. Source: PBMCs, taken before the yellow fever booster vaccination. These receptors all stem from a man aged 18 to 30 who received the YFV17D yellow fever vaccine. The CDR3 runs from the conserved cysteine through the conserved F or W. Each record gives: V gene, D gene, J gene, clone size, CDR3 protein, CDR3 DNA. A D gene is named only where the DNA matches it firmly. Part of the rows lack a size; the others show once, few, many or a class for expanded clones.

TRBV7-2	TRBD2	TRBJ2-3	few	CASSLGGAGRDTQYF	TGTGCCAGCAGCTTAGGGGGAGCGGGGAGGGATACGCAGTATTTT
TRBV4-1	.	TRBJ2-2	.	CASSRLGRMSSGELFF	TGCGCCAGCTCCAGGTTGGGACGGATGAGTTCCGGGGAGCTGTTTTTT
TRBV29-1	.	TRBJ2-5	.	CSVEHHGQNQETQYF	TGCAGCGTTGAACACCACGGACAGAACCAAGAGACCCAGTACTTC
TRBV6-5	TRBD1	TRBJ1-6	few	CASSDRGGVNSPLHF	TGTGCCAGCAGTGACAGGGGGGGCGTGAATTCACCCCTCCACTTT
TRBV7-2	.	TRBJ1-1	many	CASSPQGRRTEAFF	TGTGCCAGCAGCCCACAGGGTAGGAGGACTGAAGCTTTCTTT
TRBV3-1	.	TRBJ1-5	few	CASSQGPGQLNQPQHF	TGTGCCAGCAGCCAAGGACCCGGACAACTAAATCAGCCCCAGCATTTT
TRBV7-3	TRBD1	TRBJ2-1	many	CASSPGTGHNEQFF	TGTGCCAGCAGCCCAGGGACAGGGCACAATGAGCAGTTCTTC
TRBV18	.	TRBJ1-6	few	CASSSSGDSYHSPLHF	TGTGCCAGCTCTTCGAGCGGAGACAGCTATCATTCACCCCTCCACTTT
TRBV20-1	.	TRBJ2-5	.	CSARAPSWETQYF	TGCAGTGCCAGGGCCCCTAGCTGGGAGACCCAGTACTTC
TRBV29-1	.	TRBJ2-1	many	CSVVPTYNEQFF	TGCAGCGTTGTGCCTACCTACAATGAGCAGTTCTTC
TRBV5-1	.	TRBJ2-5	few	CASSLGSPRETQYF	TGCGCCAGCAGCTTGGGATCGCCACGAGAGACCCAGTACTTC
TRBV4-3	TRBD1	TRBJ1-2	.	CASSQGADRANYGYTF	TGCGCCAGCAGCCAAGGGGCGGACAGGGCTAACTATGGCTACACCTTC
TRBV20-1	.	TRBJ2-2	few	CSVDSANTGELFF	TGCAGTGTGGACAGCGCGAACACCGGGGAGCTGTTTTTT
TRBV7-9	.	TRBJ2-1	few	CASILTGTAPNEQFF	TGTGCCAGCATCCTAACCGGGACCGCACCCAATGAGCAGTTCTTC
TRBV21-1	.	TRBJ2-3	few	CARRGVRTDTQYF	TGTGCCAGGAGGGGAGTTCGCACAGATACGCAGTATTTT
TRBV5-6	.	TRBJ2-1	.	CASSFSGPREQFF	TGTGCCAGCAGCTTCAGCGGGCCGCGGGAGCAGTTCTTC
TRBV7-2	.	TRBJ2-5	.	CASSLDGRQETQYF	TGTGCCAGCAGCTTAGACGGGAGACAAGAGACCCAGTACTTC
TRBV5-1	.	TRBJ2-5	few	CASSLKLGGETQYF	TGCGCCAGCAGCTTGAAGCTGGGGGGAGAGACCCAGTACTTC
TRBV4-1	.	TRBJ2-3	few	CASSQVQAGDTQYF	TGCGCCAGCAGCCAAGTCCAGGCGGGGGATACGCAGTATTTT
TRBV4-3	TRBD2	TRBJ2-3	few	CASSQGTSGGSWTQYF	TGCGCCAGCAGCCAGGGGACTAGCGGGGGGAGTTGGACGCAGTATTTT
TRBV18	TRBD2	TRBJ2-3	.	CASSPPGLAAQYF	TGTGCCAGCTCACCACCGGGACTAGCGGCGCAGTATTTT
TRBV14	TRBD2	TRBJ2-5	.	CASSPLRAGGYETQYF	TGTGCCAGCAGCCCCTTGAGAGCGGGGGGGTACGAGACCCAGTACTTC
TRBV7-2	.	TRBJ1-2	few	CASSLPDSYGYTF	TGTGCCAGCAGCTTACCGGACAGTTATGGCTACACCTTC
TRBV24-1	.	TRBJ2-2	.	CATRRGETGELFF	TGTGCCACCAGGAGGGGGGAGACCGGGGAGCTGTTTTTT
TRBV2	.	TRBJ2-6	.	CASGGGEDFSGANVLTF	TGTGCCAGCGGAGGGGGGGAAGACTTCTCTGGGGCCAACGTCCTGACTTTC
TRBV20-1	.	TRBJ2-1	.	CSARPESSYNEQFF	TGCAGTGCTAGACCGGAAAGCTCCTACAATGAGCAGTTCTTC
TRBV19	.	TRBJ2-7	.	CASSPRLTYEQYF	TGTGCCAGTAGTCCCAGGCTGACCTACGAGCAGTACTTC
TRBV7-3	.	TRBJ2-3	.	CASSSSGDTDTQYF	TGTGCCAGCTCCTCCTCGGGAGACACAGATACGCAGTATTTT
TRBV29-1	.	TRBJ1-2	few	CSVEPGNYGYTF	TGCAGCGTTGAACCTGGGAACTATGGCTACACCTTC
TRBV5-1	.	TRBJ2-3	.	CASSSWGDTQYF	TGCGCCAGCAGCTCCTGGGGGGATACGCAGTATTTT
TRBV2	TRBD1	TRBJ2-5	.	CASSARTGFETQYF	TGTGCCAGCAGTGCTCGGACAGGGTTTGAGACCCAGTACTTC
TRBV20-1	TRBD1	TRBJ2-3	.	CSARGRGPPDTQYF	TGCAGTGCTAGGGGCAGGGGGCCCCCAGATACGCAGTATTTT
TRBV27	TRBD2	TRBJ2-3	few	CASSLPPGAGGPDTQYF	TGTGCCAGCAGTTTACCCCCCGGAGCGGGGGGGCCAGATACGCAGTATTTT
TRBV5-1	.	TRBJ2-3	few	CASRLGQSTDTQYF	TGCGCCAGCAGACTCGGACAGTCCACAGATACGCAGTATTTT
TRBV20-1	.	TRBJ2-3	.	CSASLSHTDTQYF	TGCAGTGCTAGTCTCAGCCACACAGATACGCAGTATTTT
TRBV27	.	TRBJ2-2	.	CASSLGMGTGELFF	TGTGCCAGCAGTTTGGGTATGGGCACCGGGGAGCTGTTTTTT
TRBV10-3	TRBD1	TRBJ2-3	.	CAISLGTVTDTQYF	TGTGCCATCAGCCTCGGGACAGTCACAGATACGCAGTATTTT
TRBV12-3/TRBV12-4	TRBD1	TRBJ1-1	few	CASSFSGGHTEAFF	TGTGCCAGCAGTTTCTCAGGGGGCCACACTGAAGCTTTCTTT
TRBV4-1	.	TRBJ1-6	.	CASSLVVAGSPLHF	TGCGCCAGCAGCCTCGTGGTCGCGGGTTCACCCCTCCACTTT
TRBV4-3	.	TRBJ2-5	few	CASSQGTEETQYF	TGCGCCAGCAGCCAAGGGACAGAAGAGACCCAGTACTTC
TRBV7-8	TRBD1	TRBJ1-2	.	CASSLADREANYGYTF	TGTGCCAGCAGCTTAGCAGACAGGGAAGCTAACTATGGCTACACCTTC
TRBV5-1	.	TRBJ1-5	few	CASSIEGLLNQPQHF	TGCGCCAGCAGCATAGAGGGGCTCCTCAATCAGCCCCAGCATTTT
TRBV12-3/TRBV12-4	TRBD1	TRBJ1-6	.	CASIRTGVGSNSPLHF	TGTGCCAGCATTCGAACAGGGGTGGGTAGTAATTCACCCCTCCACTTT
TRBV9	TRBD1	TRBJ2-2	.	CASTRDRRTGELFF	TGTGCCAGTACCCGGGACAGGCGCACCGGGGAGCTGTTTTTT
TRBV4-1	.	TRBJ1-2	many	CASSQDRYGYTF	TGCGCCAGCAGCCAAGATCGCTATGGCTACACCTTC
TRBV6-6	TRBD1	TRBJ2-1	few	CASSRTGGIGFYNEQFF	TGTGCCAGCAGCCGGACAGGGGGTATCGGGTTCTACAATGAGCAGTTCTTC
TRBV9	TRBD1	TRBJ2-2	.	CASSVVDRGLGGELFF	TGTGCCAGCAGCGTAGTGGACAGGGGGCTCGGCGGGGAGCTGTTTTTT
TRBV20-1	.	TRBJ2-5	few	CSARDYSVTQYF	TGCAGTGCTAGAGATTATTCAGTGACCCAGTACTTC
TRBV10-1	.	TRBJ2-1	few	CASSESSGGNEQFF	TGCGCCAGCAGTGAGTCCTCAGGCGGGAATGAGCAGTTCTTC
TRBV27	TRBD2	TRBJ2-3	.	CASSPGTSPRRTDTQYF	TGTGCCAGCAGTCCCGGGACTAGCCCCCGGCGCACAGATACGCAGTATTTT
TRBV27	.	TRBJ1-3	.	CASSLLGGNTIYF	TGTGCCAGCAGTCTCCTCGGGGGAAACACCATATATTTT
TRBV20-1	TRBD1	TRBJ1-2	.	CSAVTGGSGYTF	TGCAGTGCTGTTACAGGGGGCTCTGGCTACACCTTC
TRBV18	TRBD2	TRBJ2-1	.	CASSTLAGGKNEQFF	TGTGCCAGCTCAACACTAGCGGGGGGGAAGAATGAGCAGTTCTTC
TRBV10-1	.	TRBJ2-7	.	CASSDMGDPYEQYF	TGCGCCAGCAGTGATATGGGGGACCCCTACGAGCAGTACTTC
TRBV5-4	.	TRBJ1-4	.	CASSLGDDRPSTNEKLFF	TGTGCCAGCAGCTTGGGGGACGACAGGCCCTCCACTAATGAAAAACTGTTTTTT